These 21 T cell receptor beta chains were sequenced from one sample in a study of T cells in Graves' hyperthyroidism and ophthalmopathy. RNA transcripts gave rise to amplified TCR beta CDR3 regions. The primer set for the first-round RT-PCR of the TCR CDR3 was HTBI. TCRdb passed the multiplex PCR reads through MiXCR, listing each CDR3 protein once. The sample lists 650,000 to 750,000 distinct CDR3 sequences; less than 15% were seen once. The sample taken for sequencing was blood. The receptors stem from a woman aged 18-29 years with Graves' hyperthyroidism.

This clonotype was picked up a small number of times. The chain is built from TRBV27 and TRBJ2-2, with D perhaps assigned TRBD1 or TRBD2 (5 bases each). The CDR3 has 16 residues. The V gene lost 3 bases and the J gene lost 4 bases, with 15 bases spanning the gap. Per germline, CDR1 MNHEY and CDR2 SMNVEV (reference sequence). The CDR3 protein is CASSFALRGPTGELFF. CDR3 nucleotide sequence: TGTGCCAGCAGTTTTGCGTTGAGGGGCCCCACCGGGGAGCTGTTTTTT.

The chain recombines TRBV6-8 with TRBJ1-5, with unresolved D. The germline V gene has CDR1 MNHGY and CDR2 SAAAGT. The CDR3 loop spans 14 amino acids. Trimming removed 4 bases at V and 4 bases at J, with 11 bases between. CDR3 coding DNA: TGTGCCAGCAGTTCTAAGACGGGAAATCAGCCCCAGCATTTT. The encoded protein is CASSSKTGNQPQHF.

The chain joins TRBV7-9 to TRBJ2-7, with D hard to call. The germline gives CDR1 SEHNR, CDR2 FQNEAQ (reference sequence). Trimming cost V 5 bases and J 2 bases, with 13 bases left between them. There are 14 residues in the CDR3. This CDR3 reads CASSPDSPPYEQYF. In DNA, the CDR3 is TGTGCCAGCAGCCCCGACTCACCTCCCTACGAGCAGTACTTC.

This chain connects TRBV11-2 to TRBJ2-1, with 11 bases matching TRBD2. Per germline, CDR1 SGHAT and CDR2 FQNNGV. The CDR3 consists of 18 residues. The V and J ends lost 1 base and 7 bases, in that order; junction bases with no gene match: 12. CDR3 sequence: CASSLGLLRLAGSNEQFF. The CDR3 nucleotides are TGTGCCAGCAGCTTAGGCTTGTTGAGACTAGCGGGATCAAATGAGCAGTTCTTC.

This clonotype was observed a few times. J is TRBJ1-1 and V is TRBV11-3; D perhaps matches TRBD1 (6 bases). The CDR3 sequence is 16 residues long. The V gene's germline CDR1 is SGHNT and CDR2 YENEEA. V dropped 2 bases and J dropped 1 base, with 14 bases sitting between them. The CDR3 spells CASSLQGQRGNTEAFF. The CDR3 nucleotides read TGTGCCAGCAGCTTACAGGGGCAGAGGGGGAACACTGAAGCTTTCTTT.

This clonotype was recorded a few times. The chain recombines TRBV11-2 with TRBJ2-7, with D hard to call. Germline lookup yields CDR1 SGHAT and CDR2 FQNNGV. V dropped 1 base and J dropped 1 base, with 11 bases sitting between them. The length of the CDR3 is 15 residues. The CDR3 coding sequence is TGTGCCAGCAGCTTAGTGGTTTCGGTGTCCTACGAGCAGTACTTC. Translated: CASSLVVSVSYEQYF.

This clonotype was found a few times. The chain joins TRBV12-3 or TRBV12-4 to TRBJ2-1; 8 positions match TRBD2. Germline trimming cut 6 bases from V and 4 bases from J; bases unmatched to any gene: 8. This CDR3 contains 15 residues. The CDR3 DNA reads as TGTGCCAGCAGGGGATTAGCGGGACCGTACAATGAGCAGTTCTTC. Translation: CASRGLAGPYNEQFF.

The chain recombines TRBV5-5 with TRBJ2-7; perhaps TRBD1 as D (6 bases). The germline V and J ends were trimmed by 3 bases and 0 bases, with 16 bases remaining between them. The CDR3 totals 16 residues. Germline V lookup: CDR1 SGHKS, CDR2 YYEKEE (reference sequence). CDR3 DNA: TGTGCCAGCAGCTCAATGACAGGACTGATCTCCTACGAGCAGTACTTC. This sequence encodes CASSSMTGLISYEQYF.

Comment on this clonotype: A much larger clone lies a single base off, so this may be a read error. The J gene is TRBJ1-5, the V gene TRBV18; tentatively, D is TRBD1 (6 bases). CDR3 length: 16 amino acids. CDR1 KGHSH and CDR2 LQKENI come from the germline V gene. CDR3 sequence (DNA): TGTACCAGCTCACTCAACAGGGAGTTAGTAAATCAGCCCCAGCATTTT. Protein: CTSSLNRELVNQPQHF.

The rearrangement joins TRBV7-3 to TRBJ2-3, with 12 nucleotides matching TRBD2. V gave up 2 bases and J gave up 6 bases; unmatched junction bases: 18. The CDR3 has 20 amino acids. Germline assignment: CDR1 SGHTA and CDR2 FQGTGA. Here the CDR3 DNA reads TGTGCCAGCAGCTTACAACCCCTAGCGGGAGGGCCCCGGAGATCCGATACGCAGTATTTT. This gives the protein CASSLQPLAGGPRRSDTQYF.

This clonotype was counted many times. The chain couples TRBV7-8 to TRBJ2-7, with 7 bases aligning to TRBD1. The CDR3 is made up of 14 amino acids. Germline V gene data show CDR1 as SGHVS and CDR2 as FQNEAQ. With 3 bases clipped from V and 3 bases from J, the junction kept 5 bases outside the gene matches. CDR3 protein: CASSFDRVGYEQYF. CDR3 coding DNA: TGTGCCAGCAGCTTCGACAGGGTGGGCTACGAGCAGTACTTC.

The table lists this clonotype with many counts. The rearrangement joins TRBV6-1 to TRBJ2-7, with TRBD2 matching over 7 bases. The junction had 8 bases not matched to a gene; V was cut back by 6 bases and J by 3 bases. The CDR3 extends over 14 amino acids. The germline V gene has CDR1 MNHNS and CDR2 SASEGT. CDR3 region: CASRATGGFYEQYF. The CDR3 DNA reads TGTGCCAGCAGGGCGACCGGGGGGTTCTACGAGCAGTACTTC.

This clonotype was picked up many times. This chain uses TRBV11-2 with TRBJ1-2, with 7 nucleotides matching TRBD1. Trimming at V came to 5 bases and at J to 8 bases, leaving 5 bases not matched to a gene. The CDR3 runs 12 residues. Germline CDR1 reads SGHAT; CDR2 reads FQNNGV. CDR3 amino acids: CASSRTGSGYTF. The CDR3 DNA reads as TGTGCCAGCAGCCGGACAGGTTCCGGCTACACCTTC.

This clonotype was seen many times. V usage is TRBV14 and J usage is TRBJ1-1, with a tentative D call TRBD1 (6 bases). Germline CDR1 is SGHDN and CDR2 is FVKESK. V was clipped by 0 bases and J by 1 base, with 9 bases between them. This CDR3 region has 15 residues. CDR3 nucleotide sequence: TGTGCCAGCAGCCAAGAGGGGGGCAGGAACACTGAAGCTTTCTTT. Translating gives CASSQEGGRNTEAFF.

This clonotype was seen more than once but under ten times. This chain uses TRBV19 with TRBJ1-1; D gene ambiguous. V dropped 0 bases and J dropped 4 bases, with 12 bases sitting between them. Germline lookup yields CDR1 LNHDA and CDR2 SQIVND (reference sequence). This CDR3 is built from 15 residues. The CDR3 nucleotides are TGTGCCAGTAGTATAGATCCCAGCAGTTTCACTGAAGCTTTCTTT. Its translation: CASSIDPSSFTEAFF.

On this clonotype itself: It may be a read error: a sequence one base away is much more abundant. The V call is TRBV6-5, the J call TRBJ2-3; 11 nucleotides agree with TRBD2. CDR1 is MNHEY and CDR2 is SVGAGI in the germline V gene. The CDR3 has 15 amino acids. CDR3 in amino acids: CANSYSTSGIDTQYF. The CDR3 coding sequence is TGTGCCAACAGTTACTCGACTAGCGGGATTGATACGCAGTATTTT.

This rearrangement joins TRBV30 to TRBJ1-2, with 8 bases identical to TRBD1. The CDR3 has 13 residues. Unmatched junction bases numbered 12, after V lost 8 bases and J lost 7 bases. The germline gives CDR1 GTSNPN, CDR2 SVGIG (reference sequence). The DNA of the CDR3 is TGTGCCCGGGGCGCCGGACAGGGTTCTGGCTACACCTTC. Protein product: CARGAGQGSGYTF.

The chain couples TRBV20-1 to TRBJ2-6, with a possible D match to TRBD2 (6 bases). Trimming left V 0 bases short and J 0 bases short, with 15 bases between. Germline loops: CDR1 DFQATT, CDR2 SNEGSKA (reference sequence). The CDR3 consists of 18 residues. The CDR3 here is CSARDVEGLFSGANVLTF. The CDR3 bases are TGCAGTGCTAGAGATGTGGAGGGGTTGTTCTCTGGGGCCAACGTCCTGACTTTC.

J is TRBJ2-3 and V is TRBV4-1; 9 nucleotides match TRBD2. The V segment lost 1 base and the J segment 5 bases; nucleotides outside the gene matches: 4. The V gene's germline CDR1 is MGHRA and CDR2 YSYEKL. The CDR3 is made up of 15 amino acids. CDR3 residues: CASSQAAGGLDTQYF. The CDR3 nucleotides are TGCGCCAGCAGCCAAGCCGCGGGAGGGTTAGATACGCAGTATTTT.

This chain joins TRBV24-1 and TRBJ1-5; 8 bases align to TRBD1. V dropped 9 bases and J dropped 3; count of bases not matched to a gene: 3. There are 13 residues in the CDR3. Germline CDR1 is KGHDR and CDR2 is SFDVKD. The CDR3 DNA follows: TGTGCCACCGCGGACAGGGTCAATCAGCCCCAGCATTTT. It translates to CATADRVNQPQHF.

In its sample, this clonotype was seen many times. The chain combines TRBV3-1 with TRBJ1-2; 7 positions match TRBD1. The CDR3 contains 15 residues. The germline V gene has CDR1 LGHDT and CDR2 YNNKEL (reference sequence). V was clipped by 1 base and J by 7 bases; unmatched bases: 9. The DNA for the CDR3 is TGTGCCAGCAGCCAAGCGACAGGGTGGTTCCGTGGCTACACCTTC. Amino acid sequence: CASSQATGWFRGYTF.